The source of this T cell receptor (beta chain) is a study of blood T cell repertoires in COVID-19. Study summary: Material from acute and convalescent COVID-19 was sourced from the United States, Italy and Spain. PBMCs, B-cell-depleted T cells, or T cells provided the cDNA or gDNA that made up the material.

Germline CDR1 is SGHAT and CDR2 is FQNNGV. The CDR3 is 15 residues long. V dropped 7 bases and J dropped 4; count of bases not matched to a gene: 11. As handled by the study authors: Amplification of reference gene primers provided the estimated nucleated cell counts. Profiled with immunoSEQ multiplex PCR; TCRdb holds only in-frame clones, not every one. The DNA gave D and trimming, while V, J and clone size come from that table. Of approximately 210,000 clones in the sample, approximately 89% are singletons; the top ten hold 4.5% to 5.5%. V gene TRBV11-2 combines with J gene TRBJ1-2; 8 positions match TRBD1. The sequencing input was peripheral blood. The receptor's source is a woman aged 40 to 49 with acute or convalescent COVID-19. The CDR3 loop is CASNPSGGASYGYTF. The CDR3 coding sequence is TGTGCCAGCAACCCGTCAGGGGGCGCCAGCTATGGCTACACCTTC.